Listed below are T cell receptor beta chains from one sample, sequenced in a study of blood T cell repertoires in COVID-19. Only in-frame clones appear in the TCRdb table, and some are missing; sequencing was by immunoSEQ multiplex PCR. The sample yields 200,000 or so clones, approximately 85% seen once. What was sequenced was peripheral blood. The receptors originated from a man aged 50-60 years who had recovered from COVID-19. Each CDR3 is given with its conserved first and last residue. A D gene is named only where the DNA matches it firmly. Rows give clone size only sometimes, using once, few, many, or a class for an expanded clone.

TRBJ2-7	TRBD1	NA	TRBV5-1	TGCGCCAGCAGCTCGGGACAGGGGCGTGGGTCCTACGAGCAGTACTTC	CASSSGQGRGSYEQYF
TRBJ2-3	NA	once	TRBV5-1	TGCGCCAGCACATCGGCGGGACGCACAGATACGCAGTATTTT	CASTSAGRTDTQYF
TRBJ2-2	TRBD2	NA	TRBV6-5	TGTGCCAGCAGTTACCGAGTAGCGGGATCCGGGGAGCTGTTTTTT	CASSYRVAGSGELFF
TRBJ2-1	NA	NA	TRBV5-5	TGTGCCAGCAGCTTGGTCCTGAGCTCCTACAATGAGCAGTTCTTC	CASSLVLSSYNEQFF
TRBJ2-7	TRBD1	few	TRBV5-5	TGTGCCAGCAGACCGACAGGGGGGGTCCTCTACGAGCAGTACTTC	CASRPTGGVLYEQYF
TRBJ2-3	TRBD2	few	TRBV28	TGTGCCAGCAGACTTGGACTAGCGGGGAGCACAGATACGCAGTATTTT	CASRLGLAGSTDTQYF
TRBJ2-7	TRBD2	NA	TRBV27	TGTGCCAGCAGTACCCCTAGCGGCCTCTCCTACGAGCAGTACTTC	CASSTPSGLSYEQYF
TRBJ2-3	TRBD2	NA	TRBV2	TGTGCCAGCAGCGGGAGGGGGGTTACAGATACGCAGTATTTT	CASSGRGVTDTQYF
TRBJ1-3	TRBD1	NA	TRBV13	TGTGCCAGCAGACGACAGGGGGCCGCTTTCTCCGGAAACACCATATATTTT	CASRRQGAAFSGNTIYF
TRBJ2-1	NA	NA	TRBV7-9	TGTGCCAGCAGCTTATCTAACGGGGACAATGAGCAGTTCTTC	CASSLSNGDNEQFF
TRBJ2-1	TRBD1	NA	TRBV6-6	TGTGCCAGCAGTTATGGGGACAGGGGTGGGGATGAGCAGTTCTTC	CASSYGDRGGDEQFF
TRBJ2-7	TRBD2	NA	TRBV14	TGTGCCAACTCCCTTTCCCGGGGGGGCGAGCAGTACTTC	CANSLSRGGEQYF
TRBJ2-2	NA	NA	TRBV5-6	TGTGCCAGCAGCTTGGGACTTCTCACCGGGGAGCTGTTTTTT	CASSLGLLTGELFF
TRBJ1-1	NA	NA	TRBV20-1	TGCAGTGCTAGTAACGGCAGGGGACACACTGAAGCTTTCTTT	CSASNGRGHTEAFF
TRBJ2-2	TRBD2	few	TRBV5-1	TGCGCCAGCGCGATTGCGGGGGATGGGGCCGGGGAGCTGTTTTTT	CASAIAGDGAGELFF
TRBJ2-5	NA	NA	TRBV5-1	TGCGCCAGCAGCCCATGGGGGCATCAAGAGACCCAGTACTTC	CASSPWGHQETQYF
TRBJ2-3	TRBD2	NA	TRBV7-2	TGTGCCAGCAGCTACTCGGGACTACAAGCAGATAGCACAGATACGCAGTATTTT	CASSYSGLQADSTDTQYF
TRBJ2-5	TRBD1	once	TRBV14	TGTGCCAGCAGCCCTAACAGGGGTCCCCAAGAGACCCAGTACTTC	CASSPNRGPQETQYF
TRBJ2-7	TRBD2	NA	TRBV2	TGTGCCAGCGGCCGGTCGGCGGGAGAGTCCTACGAGCAGTACTTC	CASGRSAGESYEQYF
TRBJ2-4	NA	NA	TRBV5-4	TGTGCCAGCAGCACGGGCCCTAGCCTAGCCAAAAACATTCAGTACTTC	CASSTGPSLAKNIQYF
TRBJ2-7	NA	NA	TRBV5-1	TGCGCCAGCAGCTTCCGGGGTGAGCAGTACTTC	CASSFRGEQYF
TRBJ1-5	TRBD1	NA	TRBV27	TGTGCCAGCAGTTTATCCGGGACAGGGACCCAGCCCCAGCATTTT	CASSLSGTGTQPQHF
TRBJ2-7	NA	NA	TRBV28	TGTGCCAGCAGCAGTTTACCAGGGCCAAACGAGCAGTACTTC	CASSSLPGPNEQYF
TRBJ2-5	TRBD2	NA	TRBV7-6	TGTGCCAGCAGCTCTCCACTTAGCGGGCGGAGGGCCCAAGAGACCCAGTACTTC	CASSSPLSGRRAQETQYF
TRBJ2-1	TRBD1	NA	TRBV7-9	TGTGCCAGCAGCGACAGGGGGCGCAAGGACAATGAGCAGTTCTTC	CASSDRGRKDNEQFF
TRBJ2-3	TRBD1	NA	TRBV9	TGTGCCAGCAGCGTGCAGGGGGCGCATATAGATACGCAGTATTTT	CASSVQGAHIDTQYF
TRBJ2-5	NA	NA	TRBV3-1/TRBV3-2	TGTGCCAGCAGCCCCATCTCTAGACAAGAGACCCAGTACTTC	CASSPISRQETQYF
TRBJ2-5	NA	NA	TRBV5-1	TGCGCCAGCAGCTTGGGGCCCAGCCAAGAGACCCAGTACTTC	CASSLGPSQETQYF
TRBJ1-6	NA	NA	TRBV27	TGTGCCAGCAGTTTACGCGGGCCTTATAATTCACCCCTCCACTTT	CASSLRGPYNSPLHF
TRBJ2-3	TRBD1	once	TRBV27	TGTGCCAGCAGTCCGCAGGGACAGATTATTTCAGATACGCAGTATTTT	CASSPQGQIISDTQYF
TRBJ2-1	TRBD1	once	TRBV18	TGTGCCAGCTCAGCACCCGGGACAGGTTACAATGAGCAGTTCTTC	CASSAPGTGYNEQFF
TRBJ2-7	NA	NA	TRBV12-3/TRBV12-4	TGTGCCAGCAGTTTTGGGGGCCAGGACGAGCAGTACTTC	CASSFGGQDEQYF
TRBJ2-5	TRBD2	NA	TRBV5-1	TGCGCCAGCAGCAGAGCGGGAGTGACCCAAGAGACCCAGTACTTC	CASSRAGVTQETQYF
TRBJ1-6	TRBD1	NA	TRBV27	TGTGCCAGCAGTTTCCGGGACAGGACGTCCTATAATTCACCCCTCCACTTT	CASSFRDRTSYNSPLHF
TRBJ2-2	TRBD2	NA	TRBV7-9	TGTGCCAGCAGCCCCCCTCGCGGGAGGAACGTCGCCGGGGAGCTGTTTTTT	CASSPPRGRNVAGELFF
TRBJ2-1	TRBD2	NA	TRBV6-5	TGTGCCAGCAGGTGGTCTAGCGGGACCAATGAGCAGTTCTTC	CASRWSSGTNEQFF
TRBJ2-3	NA	NA	TRBV5-4	TGTGCCAGCAGCTTGCGGATACAGGGACGCACAGATACGCAGTATTTT	CASSLRIQGRTDTQYF
TRBJ2-1	TRBD2	NA	TRBV7-9	TGTGCCAGCAGGATACTAGCGGGAGGCCCTCCCCCATACAATGAGCAGTTCTTC	CASRILAGGPPPYNEQFF
TRBJ1-6	NA	NA	TRBV5-1	TGCGCCAGCAGCTTAGGGGCAAGGGATTCACCCCTCCACTTT	CASSLGARDSPLHF
TRBJ1-4	TRBD1	NA	TRBV7-9	TGTGCCAGCAGCTTAGGACAGGGGGCAACTAATGAAAAACTGTTTTTT	CASSLGQGATNEKLFF
TRBJ2-7	TRBD1	NA	TRBV19	TGTGCCAGTAGAGATACCTCGGCAGGGGGCCGCGAGCAGTACTTC	CASRDTSAGGREQYF
TRBJ2-5	TRBD1	NA	TRBV6-6	TGTGCCACCCGGACCGGGACAGCAAACGTGGAGACCCAGTACTTC	CATRTGTANVETQYF
TRBJ2-2	NA	NA	TRBV28	TGTGCCAGCAGGTCCGGGAACACCGGGGAGCTGTTTTTT	CASRSGNTGELFF
TRBJ2-2	TRBD2	NA	TRBV28	TGTGCCAGCAGGCTAGCGGGAGGGGCCGGGGAGCTGTTTTTT	CASRLAGGAGELFF
TRBJ2-7	NA	NA	TRBV2	TGTGCCAGCAGGGAAACAGGGATCTCCTACGAGCAGTACTTC	CASRETGISYEQYF